A single sample is the source of the 2 T cell receptor beta chains below, sequenced in a study of blood T cell repertoires in COVID-19. Clones were sequenced by immunoSEQ multiplex PCR, and TCRdb holds only the in-frame ones, with some missing. The sample consists of about 84,000 clones, 65% to 85% of them appearing once. Sequenced material: peripheral blood. The receptors were gathered from a woman of 80 years or more with acute or convalescent COVID-19.

The chain combines TRBV6-2 or TRBV6-3 with TRBJ1-6; 7 positions match TRBD1. Per germline, CDR1 MNHEY and CDR2 SVGEGT. V was clipped by 0 bases and J by 7 bases; unmatched bases: 0. The CDR3 length is 14 residues. CDR3 protein: CASSYSQGNSPLHF. Here the CDR3 DNA reads TGTGCCAGCAGTTACTCACAGGGGAATTCACCCCTCCACTTT.

This rearrangement joins TRBV6-2 or TRBV6-3 to TRBJ2-2; D remains unclear. The germline CDR1 and CDR2 sequences are MNHEY and SVGEGT. V gave up 2 bases and J gave up 7 bases, with 5 bases separating them. The length of the CDR3 is 12 residues. The CDR3 loop reads CASSYPLGELFF. In nucleotides, the CDR3 is TGTGCCAGCAGTTACCCTCTCGGGGAGCTGTTTTTT.